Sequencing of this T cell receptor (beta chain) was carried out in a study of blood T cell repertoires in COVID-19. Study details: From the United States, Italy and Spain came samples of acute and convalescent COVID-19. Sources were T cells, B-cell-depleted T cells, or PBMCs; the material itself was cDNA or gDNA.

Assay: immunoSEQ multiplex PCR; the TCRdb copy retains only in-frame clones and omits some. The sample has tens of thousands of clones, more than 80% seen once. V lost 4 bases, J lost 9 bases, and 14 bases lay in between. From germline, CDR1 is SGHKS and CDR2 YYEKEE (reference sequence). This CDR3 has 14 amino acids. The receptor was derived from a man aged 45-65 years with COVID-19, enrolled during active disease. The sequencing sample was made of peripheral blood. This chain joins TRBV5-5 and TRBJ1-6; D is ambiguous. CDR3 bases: TGTGCCAGCAGCCTCGATCAGGATATTTCACCCCTCCACTTT. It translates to CASSLDQDISPLHF.